The 2 T cell receptor beta chains reported below all come from one sample, sequenced in a study of vaccination effects on CD4 cells after COVID-19 (dated by TCRdb to about 2022). The antigens of these receptors remain unknown. Preparation of the library involved the immunoSEQ multiplex PCR assay. Not all clones reach the TCRdb copy of this immuneACCESS table, which keeps in-frame sequences only. Checked studies attribute under half of the gap to unresolved V genes and leave the rest unexplained. The sample table lists fewer than 65,000 clones, approximately 75% of them with a count of one. The ten largest clonotypes hold roughly 3.5% of the sample. To identify antigen-specific CD4+ T cell clonotypes by their expansion, the ViraFEST assay first stimulated PBMC with viral peptide pools and then applied TCR sequencing. After around ten days of culture, CD4+ T cells were isolated with the EasySep CD4+ T cell isolation kit. Healthy vaccine recipients had no prior SARS-CoV-2 infection, confirmed by negative nucleocapsid antibodies before and after vaccination.

This sample comprised CD4+ T cells from PBMCs cultured with HCoV-OC43 spike peptides, obtained before COVID-19 vaccination. The sample's cell subset or site, from its label and the paper: HCoV-OC43 spike overlapping peptide pool stimulation. Receptor source: a human donor who received a COVID-19 vaccine.

The V and J genes are TRBV6-6 and TRBJ1-1; the D is unclear. Germline CDR1 and CDR2: MNHNY and SVGAGI (reference sequence). V gave up 6 bases and J gave up 6 bases, with 11 bases separating them. This CDR3 has 12 residues. In DNA, the CDR3 is TGTGCCAGCAGCCCCGTGGCACCTGAAGCTTTCTTT. The encoded protein is CASSPVAPEAFF.

The chain combines TRBV7-8 with TRBJ1-5; D might be TRBD1 (5 bases). V lost 4 bases and J 4 bases, leaving 20 bases between the germline ends. In germline, CDR1 is SGHVS, CDR2 FQNEAQ. This CDR3 has 17 amino acids. CDR3 loop: CASSSALGGTRNQPQHF. The CDR3 DNA reads as TGTGCCAGCAGCTCCGCTTTGGGGGGGACGCGAAATCAGCCCCAGCATTTT.